These 10 T cell receptor beta chains were sequenced from one sample in a study of regulatory T cells in long-lasting Graves disease. Indicated time point: newly diagnosed GD, antithyroid drugs for less than 3 months. Generation of the TCR library employed RNA extracted from PBMCs. TCR beta libraries were built with iRepertoire HTBI primers and Arm-PCR of CDR3 regions. TCRdb reprocessed the multiplex PCR reads with MiXCR, giving one entry per CDR3 protein. This repertoire shows some 250,000 distinct CDR3 sequences, about 20% found once; its top ten account for approximately 15%. These data are also associated with another study on T cells in Graves' hyperthyroidism and ophthalmopathy.

The material was peripheral blood mononuclear cells (PBMCs), obtained at new diagnosis, from a patient treated with antithyroid drugs. The receptor set was obtained from a woman aged 30 to 39 with Graves disease.

This clonotype was counted many times. The chain links TRBV29-1 to TRBJ1-2; 10 bases map to TRBD1. The length of the CDR3 is 14 residues. V lost 8 bases to trimming and J lost 3 bases; unmatched junction nucleotides: 9. Germline CDR1 SQVTM, CDR2 ANQGSEA. The CDR3 nucleotides read TGCAGCACCGGGACAGGGGTGGATTACTATGGCTACACCTTC. Translated: CSTGTGVDYYGYTF.

The chain employs TRBV6-2 or TRBV6-3 and TRBJ1-1, with a tentative D call TRBD1 (6 bases). Looked up from germline, CDR1 is MNHEY and CDR2 is SVGEGT. Trimming took 5 bases from V and 4 from J, leaving 11 bases between them. The CDR3 contains 13 residues. The CDR3 DNA follows: TGTGCCAGCAGTCACCTGGACAGCACTGAAGCTTTCTTT. Translated: CASSHLDSTEAFF.

This clonotype has only a few counts. This CDR3 is missing its conserved last phenylalanine or tryptophan, likely due to a read error. V gene TRBV20-1 combines with J gene TRBJ2-1; 8 bases line up with TRBD2. V shed 3 bases and J 3 bases; nucleotides not matched to a gene: 10. The germline gives CDR1 DFQATT, CDR2 SNEGSKA (reference sequence). The CDR3 sequence is 16 residues long. CDR3 nucleotide sequence: TGCAGTGCTAGTGTCATTTTAGCGGGGTACTACAATGAGCAGTTCGTC. This sequence encodes CSASVILAGYYNEQFV.

The genes are TRBV5-1 and TRBJ1-2, with D maybe TRBD1 (6 bases). The germline V and J ends were trimmed by 4 bases and 0 bases, with 19 bases remaining between them. CDR1 SGHRS and CDR2 YFSETQ come from the germline V gene. The CDR3 is 17 amino acids. The CDR3 region has the DNA TGCGCCAGCAGCCCGGGGGCGTACGACAGCCCTAACTATGGCTACACCTTC. Residues: CASSPGAYDSPNYGYTF.

This clonotype showed up just once. The chain carries TRBV19 and TRBJ1-4; D remains ambiguous. The CDR3 extends over 14 amino acids. Trimming cost V 6 bases and J 7 bases, with 15 bases left between them. CDR1 LNHDA and CDR2 SQIVND come from the germline V gene (reference sequence). The CDR3 coding sequence is TGTGCCAGTAGCACACCCGGTTTTACTGAAAAACTGTTTTTT. Protein sequence: CASSTPGFTEKLFF.

About this clonotype itself: A much larger clone lies one base from this, so it may be a read error. This CDR3 is missing its conserved last phenylalanine or tryptophan, likely due to a read error. The chain carries TRBV4-2 and TRBJ2-1, with D possibly called TRBD1 or TRBD2 (6 bases each). The V end was cut by 1 base, the J end by 0 bases, with 10 bases between. Germline CDR1 LGHNA, CDR2 YNFKEQ. This CDR3 region has 16 residues. Here the CDR3 DNA reads TGTGCCAGCAGCCAAGTTGGAGGGGGCTCCTACAATGAGCAGTTCCTC. Its translation: CASSQVGGGSYNEQFL.

At least ten counts were recorded for this clonotype. This chain joins TRBV5-6 and TRBJ2-5; TRBD1 agrees at 7 bases. The CDR3 totals 14 residues. The germline V gene encodes CDR1 SGHDT and CDR2 YYEEEE. V lost 4 bases, J lost 5 bases, and 8 bases stayed unmatched. CDR3 sequence reads: CASSPNDRVETQYF. Written as DNA, the CDR3 is TGTGCCAGCAGCCCGAACGACAGGGTCGAGACCCAGTACTTC.

This clonotype was counted ten times or more. The chain is built from TRBV7-2 and TRBJ1-1; perhaps TRBD1 as D (5 bases). The CDR3 contains 13 residues. Germline CDR1 is SGHTA and CDR2 is FQGNSA. The V and J ends lost 11 bases and 0 bases respectively, with 13 bases between them. As DNA, the CDR3 is TGTGCCGTTAAAAAGGGGCTGAACACTGAAGCTTTCTTT. This encodes CAVKKGLNTEAFF.

The chain recombines TRBV6-1 with TRBJ2-7; perhaps TRBD1 as D (6 bases). This CDR3 has 14 residues. Germline-derived CDR1 and CDR2 are MNHNS and SASEGT. V lost 6 bases and J 2 bases, leaving 14 bases between the germline ends. The CDR3 nucleotides are TGTGCCAGCAGCCCACAGGGTCCTCCCTACGAGCAGTACTTC. Residues: CASSPQGPPYEQYF.

This clonotype was observed at least ten times. The J gene is TRBJ2-3, the V gene TRBV7-2; D ambiguous. CDR3 length equals 13 residues. CDR1 is SGHTA and CDR2 is FQGNSA in the germline V gene. Trimming pared 2 bases from V and 2 bases from J, leaving 5 bases between. The CDR3 DNA sequence: TGTGCCAGCAGCTTAACCCACACAGATACGCAGTATTTT. Amino acids: CASSLTHTDTQYF.